This paragraph reports one T cell receptor beta chain. The table came from immunoSEQ multiplex PCR; TCRdb's copy has only in-frame clones and leaves some out. In the table there are roughly 31,000 clones, more than 90% of which are singletons. The CDR3 totals 15 residues. Trimming cost V 0 bases and J 4 bases, with 13 bases left between them. CDR1 is SGHRS, CDR2 YFSETQ, per germline. The sample is drawn from a study of T cell changes during pregnancy in multiple sclerosis. The material was CD4+ T cells from peripheral blood mononuclear cells, obtained in the first trimester of pregnancy. The TCR was taken from a female donor with multiple sclerosis, enrolled in a pregnancy study. J is TRBJ1-1 and V is TRBV5-1; tentatively, D is TRBD1 (6 bases). The CDR3 reads CASSLGATGSTEAFF. Here the CDR3 DNA reads TGCGCCAGCAGCTTGGGGGCGACAGGAAGCACTGAAGCTTTCTTT.